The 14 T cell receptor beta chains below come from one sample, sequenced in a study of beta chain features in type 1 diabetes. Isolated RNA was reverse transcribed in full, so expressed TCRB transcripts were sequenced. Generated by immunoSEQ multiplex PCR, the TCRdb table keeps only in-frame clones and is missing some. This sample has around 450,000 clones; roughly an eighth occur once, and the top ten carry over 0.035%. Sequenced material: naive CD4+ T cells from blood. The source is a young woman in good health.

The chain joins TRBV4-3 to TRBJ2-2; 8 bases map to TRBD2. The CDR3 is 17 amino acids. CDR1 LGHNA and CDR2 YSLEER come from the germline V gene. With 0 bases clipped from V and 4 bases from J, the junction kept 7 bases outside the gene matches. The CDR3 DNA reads TGCGCCAGCAGCCAAGATACACTAGCGGCCCTCACCGGGGAGCTGTTTTTT. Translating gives CASSQDTLAALTGELFF.

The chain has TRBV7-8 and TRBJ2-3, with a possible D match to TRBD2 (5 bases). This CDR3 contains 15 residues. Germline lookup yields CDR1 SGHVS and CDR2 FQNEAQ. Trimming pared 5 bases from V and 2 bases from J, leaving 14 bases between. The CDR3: CASSGTSYNTDTQYF. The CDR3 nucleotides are TGTGCCAGCAGCGGAACTAGTTATAACACAGATACGCAGTATTTT.

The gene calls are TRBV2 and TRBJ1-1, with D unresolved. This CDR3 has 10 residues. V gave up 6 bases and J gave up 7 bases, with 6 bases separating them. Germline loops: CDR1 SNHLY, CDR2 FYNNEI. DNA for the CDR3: TGTGCCAGCAGCCGAAATGAAGCTTTCTTT. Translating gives CASSRNEAFF.

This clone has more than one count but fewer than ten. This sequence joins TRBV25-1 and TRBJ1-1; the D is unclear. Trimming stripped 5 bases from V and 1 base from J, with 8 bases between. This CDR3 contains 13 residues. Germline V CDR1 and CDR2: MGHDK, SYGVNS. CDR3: CASSLSGNTEAFF. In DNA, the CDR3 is TGTGCCAGCAGTCTTAGTGGGAACACTGAAGCTTTCTTT.

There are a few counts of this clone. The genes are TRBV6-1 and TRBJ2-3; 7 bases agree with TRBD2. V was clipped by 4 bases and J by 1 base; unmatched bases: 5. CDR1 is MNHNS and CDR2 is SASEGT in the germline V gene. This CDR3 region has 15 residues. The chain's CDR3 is CASSGVAGGTDTQYF. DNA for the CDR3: TGTGCCAGCAGTGGGGTGGCGGGGGGCACAGATACGCAGTATTTT.

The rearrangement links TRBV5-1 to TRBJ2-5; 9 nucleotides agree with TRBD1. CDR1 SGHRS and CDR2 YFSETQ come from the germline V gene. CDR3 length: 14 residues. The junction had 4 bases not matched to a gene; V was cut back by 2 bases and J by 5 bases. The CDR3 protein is CASSFGGQGETQYF. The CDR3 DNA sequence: TGCGCCAGCAGCTTCGGCGGACAGGGGGAGACCCAGTACTTC.

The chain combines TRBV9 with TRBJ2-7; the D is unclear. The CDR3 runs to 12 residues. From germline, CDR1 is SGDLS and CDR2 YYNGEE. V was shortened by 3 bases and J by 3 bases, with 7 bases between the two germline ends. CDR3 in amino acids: CASSADGYEQYF. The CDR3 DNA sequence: TGTGCCAGCAGCGCGGACGGCTACGAGCAGTACTTC. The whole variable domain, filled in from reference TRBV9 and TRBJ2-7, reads DSGVTQTPKHLITATGQRVTLRCSPRSGDLSVYWYQQSLDQGLQFLIQYYNGEERAKGNILERFSAQQFPDLHSELNLSSLELGDSALYFCASSADGYEQYFGPGTRLTVT.

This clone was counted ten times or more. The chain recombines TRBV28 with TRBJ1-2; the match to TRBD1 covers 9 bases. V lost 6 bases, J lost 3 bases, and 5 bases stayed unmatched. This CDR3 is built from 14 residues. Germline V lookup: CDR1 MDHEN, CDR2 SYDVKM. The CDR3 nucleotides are TGTGCCAGCAGCCCGACAGGGGGTCACTATGGCTACACCTTC. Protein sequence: CASSPTGGHYGYTF.

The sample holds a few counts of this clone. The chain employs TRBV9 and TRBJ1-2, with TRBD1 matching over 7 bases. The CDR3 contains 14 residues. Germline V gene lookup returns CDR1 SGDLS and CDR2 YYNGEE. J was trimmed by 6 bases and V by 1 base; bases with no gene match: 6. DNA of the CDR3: TGTGCCAGCAGCGTATTAGGGGGCTTCGATGGCTACACCTTC. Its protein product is CASSVLGGFDGYTF.

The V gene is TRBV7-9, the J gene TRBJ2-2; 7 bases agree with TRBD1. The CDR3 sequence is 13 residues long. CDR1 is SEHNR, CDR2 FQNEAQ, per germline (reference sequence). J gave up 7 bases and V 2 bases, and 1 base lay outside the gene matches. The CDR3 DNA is TGTGCCAGCAGCTTAACAGGGGTCGGGGAGCTGTTTTTT. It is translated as CASSLTGVGELFF.

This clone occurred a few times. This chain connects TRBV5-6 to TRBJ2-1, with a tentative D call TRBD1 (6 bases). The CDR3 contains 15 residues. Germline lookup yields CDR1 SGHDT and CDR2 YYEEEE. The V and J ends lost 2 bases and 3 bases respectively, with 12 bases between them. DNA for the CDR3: TGTGCCAGCAGCTTAGGACAGAAAATCTACAATGAGCAGTTCTTC. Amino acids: CASSLGQKIYNEQFF.

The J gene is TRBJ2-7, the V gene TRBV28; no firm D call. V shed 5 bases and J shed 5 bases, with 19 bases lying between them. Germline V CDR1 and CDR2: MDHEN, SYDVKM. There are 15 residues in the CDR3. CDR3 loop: CASSSLELSRNEQYV. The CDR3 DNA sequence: TGTGCCAGCAGTAGTCTGGAGCTCTCAAGAAACGAGCAGTACGTC.

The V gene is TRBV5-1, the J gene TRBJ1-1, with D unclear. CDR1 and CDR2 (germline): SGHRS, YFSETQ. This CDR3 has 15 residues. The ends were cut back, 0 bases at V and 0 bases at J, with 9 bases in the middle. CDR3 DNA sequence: TGCGCCAGCAGCTTGGCGCGGTCCTTGAACACTGAAGCTTTCTTT. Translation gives CASSLARSLNTEAFF.

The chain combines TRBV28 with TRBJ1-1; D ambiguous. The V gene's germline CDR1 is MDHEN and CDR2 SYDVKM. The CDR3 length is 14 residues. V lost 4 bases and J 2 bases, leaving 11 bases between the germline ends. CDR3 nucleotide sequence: TGTGCCAGCAGTTCCCCCCGGCCTAACACTGAAGCTTTCTTT. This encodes CASSSPRPNTEAFF.